The 7 T cell receptor beta chains below were found in one sample sequenced in a study of T-cell memory formation after mild COVID-19. TCRdb re-analysed the 5' RACE reads in MiXCR, keeping a single row per CDR3 protein. The sample has a few hundred thousand distinct CDR3 sequences, 8.2% seen once; the top ten hold 20% to 25%. The sequencing input was PBMCs or a T cell subset sorted from them (not recorded which). These receptors were taken from a man younger than 30 who had mild COVID-19 (a few samples of this study predate the infection). Cell type and time point are not known.

The CDR3 reads CASSRRDYGYTF. For the CDR3, the DNA is TGTGCCAGCAGTCGACGGGACTATGGCTACACCTTC. The rearrangement links TRBV5-5 to TRBJ1-2; D call uncertain. Germline CDR1 is SGHKS and CDR2 is YYEKEE (reference sequence). There are 12 residues in the CDR3. Trimming left V 5 bases short and J 3 bases short, with 8 bases between.

The chain uses TRBV4-1 and TRBJ2-6; D uncertain. Trimming left V 4 bases short and J 0 bases short, with 7 bases between. The CDR3 is 15 residues long. The germline gives CDR1 MGHRA, CDR2 YSYEKL. CDR3 region: CASSPAYSGANVLTF. CDR3 DNA: TGCGCCAGCAGCCCCGCCTACTCTGGGGCCAACGTCCTGACTTTC.

This clonotype was found many times. The chain employs TRBV7-2 and TRBJ2-7; TRBD2 aligns across 12 bases. The CDR3 extends over 16 amino acids. From germline, CDR1 is SGHTA and CDR2 FQGNSA. J was trimmed by 3 bases and V by 0 bases; bases with no gene match: 3. The chain's CDR3 is CASSLAASGGDYEQYF. The DNA of the CDR3 is TGTGCCAGCAGCTTAGCCGCTAGCGGGGGGGACTACGAGCAGTACTTC.

CDR3 protein: CASSYSKVNYNEQFF. Here the CDR3 DNA reads TGTGCCAGCAGTTACTCGAAAGTAAACTACAATGAGCAGTTCTTC. The chain combines TRBV6-2 or TRBV6-3 with TRBJ2-1; D call uncertain. This CDR3 is built from 15 residues. The germline V gene encodes CDR1 MNHEY and CDR2 SVGEGT. Trimming pared 0 bases from V and 3 bases from J, leaving 9 bases between.

This clonotype was found a few times. The chain is built from TRBV2 and TRBJ1-6, with a possible D match to TRBD1 (6 bases). The CDR3 covers 16 residues. Germline V gene sequence: CDR1 SNHLY, CDR2 FYNNEI. V was shortened by 1 base and J by 10 bases, with 17 bases between the two germline ends. The CDR3 loop reads CASSEVGRGIYSPLHF. The CDR3 nucleotides are TGTGCCAGCAGTGAAGTCGGCAGGGGAATATACTCACCCCTCCACTTT.

This clonotype has a handful of counts. This chain joins TRBV24-1 and TRBJ2-1; 8 nucleotides align to TRBD1. V lost 4 bases to trimming and J lost 10 bases; unmatched junction nucleotides: 8. Germline values: CDR1 KGHDR, CDR2 SFDVKD. The CDR3 has 14 residues. CDR3 amino acids: CATSDGTGPKEQFF. The CDR3 nucleotides are TGTGCCACCAGTGACGGGACAGGCCCTAAGGAGCAGTTCTTC.

The chain combines TRBV12-3 or TRBV12-4 with TRBJ2-2; no definite D call. V dropped 6 bases and J dropped 2 bases, with 7 bases sitting between them. CDR3 length: 13 amino acids. For the CDR3, the DNA is TGTGCCAGCAGCGAGGTTAACACCGGGGAGCTGTTTTTT. It codes for CASSEVNTGELFF.